This T cell receptor beta chain was sequenced in a study of vaccination and CD4 T cells after COVID-19 (dated by TCRdb to between 2021 and 2024). Regarding the research as a whole: Convalescent patients had a positive SARS-CoV-2 result on nasal swab PCR, and of these patients, several had mild disease and one had severe disease. Overlapping spike peptide pools from SARS-CoV-2 and from the common cold coronaviruses HCoV-NL63, HCoV-OC43 and HCoV-229E were used as culture stimuli. Control cultures received a CEFX viral epitope pool as the positive control, an HIV-1 Nef peptide pool as the negative control, or no peptide. Each participant got two doses of either the Pfizer-BioNTech BNT162b2 vaccine (n=8) or the Moderna mRNA-1273 vaccine (n=2). The convalescent cohort included six males and four females, with two Hispanic individuals, seven Caucasians, two Asians and one multiracial person. Post-COVID blood samples were collected from convalescent patients a median of roughly 100 days after diagnosis, with a range of roughly 30 to 161 days. The spike-specific CD4+ TCR repertoire was compared before and after mRNA vaccination in ten to eleven COVID-19 convalescent patients and several infection-naive healthy vaccine recipients. Post-vaccine blood samples were collected a median of around 10 weeks after the second vaccine dose, ranging from about 12 to 241 days.

Overall results and qualifications from the work: Of the vaccine-specific clones found in convalescent patients, nearly all (304 of 307) were mono-reactive for SARS-CoV-2 spike instead of being cross-reactive with common cold coronaviruses. Among the post-vaccine SARS-CoV-2-reactive clones in convalescent patients, a median approximately 90% showed up only after vaccination, which suggests vaccine-specific priming. An increase in the median number of SARS-CoV-2-reactive clonotypes from 20 to 25 after infection to roughly 38 after vaccination was observed, but the change was not found to be significant. Relatively few convalescent patients were included in the study, and early timepoints after natural infection were not analyzed.

The CDR3 measures 14 amino acids from cysteine to phenylalanine. Of all the DNA, just the CDR3 is kept, 42 bases in frame from base 1. Looking up the germline V gene yields CDR1 MNHEY and CDR2 SVGAGI. V is shortened by 4 bases, J by 1 base, and the region joining them spans 9 bases. This specimen's treatment or condition label, interpreted: roughly 11-day PBMC culture with coronavirus spike peptide pools or control peptides (ViraFEST assay). The study used the ViraFEST assay, which expanded antigen-specific T cells with peptide pools and then identified expanded clonotypes by TCR sequencing. The convalescent patients' positive SARS-CoV-2 PCR tests fell between March and December 2020, which was before the Alpha, Beta and Delta variants emerged in the United States. Each well held 2.2 million or so PBMCs cultured in IMDM containing roughly 5.4% human AB serum and 10 IU/ml IL-2, with 10 ug/ml peptide pools added. Half of the culture medium was replaced with fresh IL-2-containing medium on days 3 and 7. Once the cells had been in culture for about 10 days, the EasySep CD4+ T cell isolation kit was used to isolate CD4+ T cells by negative selection. Ficoll-Paque Plus gradient centrifugation was used to isolate PBMCs from whole blood, and the isolated PBMCs were then either used fresh or cryopreserved at -140C. Triplicate wells were generally used for each culture condition.

Notes on this clonotype: No antigen is known for it. No qualities accompany the bases; no much larger clone lies one base away.

Receptor libraries were prepared by PCR. DNA from cultured CD4+ T cells underwent TCR sequencing with the Oncomine TCR Beta short-read assay at the Johns Hopkins FTIC core. The QIAamp micro DNA kit was used to extract genomic DNA from the cultured CD4+ T cells. Oncomine TCR Beta libraries from cultured CD4+ T cells were pooled using unique dual indexes and sequenced on an Illumina iSeq 100. As for how the authors treated the data: Non-productive sequences were removed, and CDR3s that did not start with C, did not end with F or W, or were shorter than 7 amino acids were discarded. The MANAFEST web application was used to identify antigen-specific clonotypes by comparing peptide-stimulated wells against reference wells and other culture wells. For a clone to be called positive, the clone needed an FDR below 0.05, an odds ratio above 5, and a productive frequency above 0.1% in at least two of three replicate wells. A clonotype counted as cross-reactive if it showed significant expansion both in the SARS-CoV-2 spike wells and in at least one common cold coronavirus spike condition. Similarity between CDR3 sequences was evaluated in R version 3.6.1 using Levenshtein distances (stringdist) and unrooted phylogenetic trees (ape). Clones were called with MiXCR by TCRdb after fastp trimmed the public reads at Q25, and only in-frame beta chains were retained. Rows with a matching CDR3 protein are joined into one entry that keeps the most common DNA and genes. The V and J calls here are based on TCRdb, not the publication. The sample table holds approximately 11,000 distinct CDR3 sequences, of which about 28% were seen once. The ten largest account for less than 25% of the sample.

Material for sequencing was cultured CD4+ T cells from blood. The clonotype was recovered from a human donor with COVID-19. The V gene is TRBV6-5 and the J gene is TRBJ2-3; the D gene is unclear. The nucleotide sequence is given as TGTGCCAGCAGTTCTAGTACTGGCACAGATACGCAGTATTTT. It codes for CASSSSTGTDTQYF.